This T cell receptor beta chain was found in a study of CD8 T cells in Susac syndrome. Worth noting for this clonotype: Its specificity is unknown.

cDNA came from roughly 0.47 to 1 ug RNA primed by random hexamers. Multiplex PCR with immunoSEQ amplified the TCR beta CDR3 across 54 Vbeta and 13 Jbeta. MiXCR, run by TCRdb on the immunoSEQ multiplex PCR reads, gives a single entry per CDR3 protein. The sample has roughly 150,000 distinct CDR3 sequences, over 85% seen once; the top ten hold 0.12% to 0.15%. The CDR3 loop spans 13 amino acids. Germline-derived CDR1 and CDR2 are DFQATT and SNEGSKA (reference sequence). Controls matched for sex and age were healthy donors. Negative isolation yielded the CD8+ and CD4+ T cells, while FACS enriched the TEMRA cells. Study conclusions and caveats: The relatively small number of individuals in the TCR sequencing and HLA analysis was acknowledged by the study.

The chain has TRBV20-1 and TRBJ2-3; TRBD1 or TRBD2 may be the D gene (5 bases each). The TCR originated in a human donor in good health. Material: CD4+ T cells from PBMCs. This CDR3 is CSPVRGSTDTQYF. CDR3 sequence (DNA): TGCAGCCCCGTGAGGGGAAGCACAGATACGCAGTATTTT.